The rows below give T cell receptor beta chains drawn from one sample of a study of blood T cells in healthy people across ages. MiXCR, run by TCRdb on the 5' RACE reads, gives a single entry per CDR3 protein. Seen here are roughly 1,700,000 distinct CDR3 sequences, roughly 30% observed once, and the top ten hold 6.5% to 8.5%. The sequenced material came from blood. The receptors originated from a woman between 25 and 40 years old in good health. Both conserved end residues are part of each CDR3. The D gene is left open where the match is weak. For some rows the clone size is stated as once, few or many, or as a class when expanded; others skip it.

CDR3nt,CDR3aa,abundance,j_gene,d_gene,v_gene
TGTGCCAGCAGCTTGGCCGCAGGGGCCGGGGAGCTGTTTTTT,CASSLAAGAGELFF,-,TRBJ2-2,-,TRBV5-5
TGCGCCAGCAGCTTGGAGGCAGGGAAAAAACTGTTTTTT,CASSLEAGKKLFF,few,TRBJ1-4,-,TRBV5-1
TGTGCCAGCAGCTCCCACAGGGGTGGGGAGACCCAGTACTTC,CASSSHRGGETQYF,few,TRBJ2-5,TRBD1,TRBV7-6
TGTGCCAGCAGATTTGGGTGGGGTTTCTTT,CASRFGWGFF,-,TRBJ1-1,-,TRBV2
TGTGCCATCAGGGACACCCAAGAGACCCAGTACTTC,CAIRDTQETQYF,many,TRBJ2-5,-,TRBV10-3
TGCGCCAGCAGCCAAGAGTCTCCTAGCACAGATACGCAGTATTTT,CASSQESPSTDTQYF,few,TRBJ2-3,-,TRBV4-1
TGCACGGACGGGGGACAGCAAGAGACCCAGTACTTC,CTDGGQQETQYF,many,TRBJ2-5,-,TRBV20-1
TGCAGTGCTAGAGATCAGGGGGCAGTGGAGACCCAGTACTTC,CSARDQGAVETQYF,-,TRBJ2-5,TRBD1,TRBV20-1
TGCGCCAGCAGCTTGGCAGGCGGCCGAAACAATGAAAAACTGTTTTTT,CASSLAGGRNNEKLFF,few,TRBJ1-4,-,TRBV5-1
TGTGCCAGCAGTTCTAGCGACGACCCAACTAATGAAAAACTGTTTTTT,CASSSSDDPTNEKLFF,-,TRBJ1-4,-,TRBV6-5
TGTGCCAGCAGACCCAAGGGGGGGCCCCGGGACAATGAGCAGTTCTTC,CASRPKGGPRDNEQFF,-,TRBJ2-1,-,TRBV27
TGCAGCGTTGCGCAGGGCACTGAAGCTTTCTTT,CSVAQGTEAFF,few,TRBJ1-1,-,TRBV29-1
TGCAGCGTTGGGGAGGGATCTAATCAGCCCCAGCATTTT,CSVGEGSNQPQHF,many,TRBJ1-5,-,TRBV29-1
TGCAGTGCTAGAGATCAGGCAGCTTACACTGAAGCTTTCTTT,CSARDQAAYTEAFF,few,TRBJ1-1,-,TRBV20-1